Detailed here is one T cell receptor beta chain. This sample was taken from a study of patients and donors after allogeneic stem cell transplantation. V trimming: 3 bases; J trimming: 3 bases; junction bases outside the gene matches: 14. Germline CDR1 SGHRS, CDR2 YFSETQ. This CDR3 has 17 amino acids. TCRdb reprocessed the RT-PCR reads via MiXCR and lists one record per CDR3 protein. The sample has 150,000 to 200,000 distinct CDR3 sequences, approximately 31% seen once. Sample: blood, either unsorted or a sorted T cell fraction (not recorded which). The receptor comes from a human donor who was either an allogeneic HSCT recipient or a stem cell or donor lymphocyte infusion donor (not recorded which). It is not recorded whose cells these are; they may come from a transplant donor. The chain carries TRBV5-1 and TRBJ1-2; 7 bases map to TRBD1. Here the CDR3 reads CASSWDRSFKLHYGYTF. Here the CDR3 DNA reads TGCGCCAGCAGCTGGGACAGAAGTTTCAAGTTGCACTATGGCTACACCTTC.